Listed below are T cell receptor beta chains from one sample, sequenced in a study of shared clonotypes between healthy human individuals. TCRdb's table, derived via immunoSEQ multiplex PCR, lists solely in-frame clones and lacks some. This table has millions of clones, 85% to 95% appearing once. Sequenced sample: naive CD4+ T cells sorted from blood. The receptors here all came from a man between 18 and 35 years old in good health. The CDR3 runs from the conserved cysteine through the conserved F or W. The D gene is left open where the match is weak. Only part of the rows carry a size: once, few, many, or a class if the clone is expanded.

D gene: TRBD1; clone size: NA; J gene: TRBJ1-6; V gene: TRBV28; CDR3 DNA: TGTGCCAGCAGTTTATTCCCTAAACAGGGGGGTAATTCACCCCTCCACTTT; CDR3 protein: CASSLFPKQGGNSPLHF
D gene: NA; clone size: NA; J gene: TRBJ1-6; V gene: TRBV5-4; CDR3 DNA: TGTGCCAGCAGCTTGTCGGCTACAGGTGATCAAGGCCTCCACTTT; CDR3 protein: CASSLSATGDQGLHF
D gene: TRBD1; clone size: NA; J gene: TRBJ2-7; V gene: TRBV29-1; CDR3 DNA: TGCAGCGTTGAGCTCCGGACAGGGACCGAGCAGTACTTC; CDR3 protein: CSVELRTGTEQYF
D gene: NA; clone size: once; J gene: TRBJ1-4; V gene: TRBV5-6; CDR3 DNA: TGTGCCAGCAGCTTCGGGCCCATGGAGCGTGAAAAACTGTTTTTT; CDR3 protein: CASSFGPMEREKLFF
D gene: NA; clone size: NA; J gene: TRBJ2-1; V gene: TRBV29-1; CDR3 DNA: TGCAGCGTTGAACGTGGACCCGTCTATGAGCAGTTCTTC; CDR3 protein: CSVERGPVYEQFF
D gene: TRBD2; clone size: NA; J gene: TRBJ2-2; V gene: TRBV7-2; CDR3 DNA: TGTGCCAGCAGCTCGGGACTAGCGGGAGCAGGTGGGGAGCTGTTTTTT; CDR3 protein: CASSSGLAGAGGELFF
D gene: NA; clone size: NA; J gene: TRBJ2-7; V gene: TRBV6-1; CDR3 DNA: TGTGCCAGCAGGGTAGAGGGACCTTACGAGCAGTACTTC; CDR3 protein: CASRVEGPYEQYF
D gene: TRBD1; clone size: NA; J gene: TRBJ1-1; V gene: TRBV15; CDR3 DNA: TGTGCCACCAGCAGAGATCGGGCAGGGGGCTTCACTGAAGCTTTCTTT; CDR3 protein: CATSRDRAGGFTEAFF
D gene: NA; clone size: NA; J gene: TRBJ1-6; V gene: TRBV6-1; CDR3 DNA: TGTGCCAGCAAAGGGCAGGGCAATTCACCCCTCCACTTT; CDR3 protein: CASKGQGNSPLHF
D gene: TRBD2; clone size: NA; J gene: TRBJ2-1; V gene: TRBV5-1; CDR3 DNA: TGCGCCAGCAGCCTGACTAGCGGGAGCGCGATGGGAGGCTCCTACAATGAGCAGTTCTTC; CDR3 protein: CASSLTSGSAMGGSYNEQFF
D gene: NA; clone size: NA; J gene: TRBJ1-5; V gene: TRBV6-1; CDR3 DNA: TGTGCCAGCGAAGTGGGCACTGGAAATCAGCCCCAGCATTTT; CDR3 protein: CASEVGTGNQPQHF
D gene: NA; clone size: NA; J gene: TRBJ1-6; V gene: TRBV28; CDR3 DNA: TGTGCCAGCAGTTTACTGAGGGGTAGTTCACCCCTCCACTTT; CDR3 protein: CASSLLRGSSPLHF
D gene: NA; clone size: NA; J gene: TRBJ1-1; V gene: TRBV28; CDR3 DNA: TGTGCCAGCAGGCCTCCAGGGACCACTGAAGCTTTCTTT; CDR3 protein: CASRPPGTTEAFF
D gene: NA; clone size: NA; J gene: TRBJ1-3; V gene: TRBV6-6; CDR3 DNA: TGTGCCAGCAGTATTACAGGGCTAGGAAACACCATATATTTT; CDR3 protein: CASSITGLGNTIYF
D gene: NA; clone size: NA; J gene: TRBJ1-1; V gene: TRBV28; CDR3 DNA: TGTGCCAGCACCCTCGGGGCGGCCACTGAAGCTTTCTTT; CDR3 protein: CASTLGAATEAFF
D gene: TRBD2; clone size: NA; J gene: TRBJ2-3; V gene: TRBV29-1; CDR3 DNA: TGCAGCGTTTTTGAGGGAGGGCCCACAGATACGCAGTATTTT; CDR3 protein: CSVFEGGPTDTQYF
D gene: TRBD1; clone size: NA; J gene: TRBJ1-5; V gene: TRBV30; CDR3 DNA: TGTGCCTGGACAGGGGGGGGCAATCAGCCCCAGCATTTT; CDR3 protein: CAWTGGGNQPQHF
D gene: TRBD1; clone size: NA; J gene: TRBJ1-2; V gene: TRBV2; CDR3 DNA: TGTGCCAGCAACCGATTACAGGGGGCGCAAGATGGCTACACCTTC; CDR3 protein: CASNRLQGAQDGYTF
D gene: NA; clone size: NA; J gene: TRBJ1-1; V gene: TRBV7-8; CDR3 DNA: TGTGCCAGCAGCTTCGTACAGGGAGGTACTGAAGCTTTCTTT; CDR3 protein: CASSFVQGGTEAFF
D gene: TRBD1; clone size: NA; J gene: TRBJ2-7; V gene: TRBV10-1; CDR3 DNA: TGCGCCAGCAGCCCCTTTCGAGGGACAGGCCGCGCCTACGAGCAGTACTTC; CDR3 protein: CASSPFRGTGRAYEQYF
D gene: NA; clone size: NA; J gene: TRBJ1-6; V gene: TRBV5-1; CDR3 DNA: TGCGCCAGCAGCTTGGGAGGTAGGAGCTCCTATAATTCACCCCTCCACTTT; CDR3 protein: CASSLGGRSSYNSPLHF
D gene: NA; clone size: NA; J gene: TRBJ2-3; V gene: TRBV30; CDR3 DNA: TGTGCCCTCCGGAAAGGGGATCGGGCAGATACGCAGTATTTT; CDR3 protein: CALRKGDRADTQYF
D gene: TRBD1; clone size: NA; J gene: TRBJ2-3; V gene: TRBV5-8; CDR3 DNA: TGTGCCAGCAGCCGCGAAGAGAGGACAGGCGTCACAGATACGCAGTATTTT; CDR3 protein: CASSREERTGVTDTQYF
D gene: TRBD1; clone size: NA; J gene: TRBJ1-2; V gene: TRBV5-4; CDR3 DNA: TGTGCCAGCATCAACCAGGGACAGGGGAACTATGGCTACACCTTC; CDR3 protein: CASINQGQGNYGYTF
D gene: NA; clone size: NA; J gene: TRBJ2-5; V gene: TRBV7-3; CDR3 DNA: TGTGCCAGCAGCTTGGGAACCGCGGAGACCCAGTACTTC; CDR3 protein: CASSLGTAETQYF
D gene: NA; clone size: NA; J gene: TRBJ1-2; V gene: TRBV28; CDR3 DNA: TGTGCCAGCACGGGCCGCGCGAATAGCTACACCTTC; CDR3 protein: CASTGRANSYTF
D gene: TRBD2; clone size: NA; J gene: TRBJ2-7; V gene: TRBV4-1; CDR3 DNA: TGCGCCAGCAGCCAAGAACTCTGGGGGGGAAACTACGAGCAGTACTTC; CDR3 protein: CASSQELWGGNYEQYF
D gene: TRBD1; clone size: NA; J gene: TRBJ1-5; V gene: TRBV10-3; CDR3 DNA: TGTGCCATCAGTGAAGGACAGGGGATCAATCAGCCCCAGCATTTT; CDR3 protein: CAISEGQGINQPQHF
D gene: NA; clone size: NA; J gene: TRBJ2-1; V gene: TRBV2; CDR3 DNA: TGTGCCAGCAGTAGCCCTGAGTGGGGCCAGCATGAGCAGTTCTTC; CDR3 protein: CASSSPEWGQHEQFF
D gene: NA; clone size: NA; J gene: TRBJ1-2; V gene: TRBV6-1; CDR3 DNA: TGTGCCAGCAGTGAAATAGAGGGATCTGGCTACACCTTC; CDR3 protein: CASSEIEGSGYTF
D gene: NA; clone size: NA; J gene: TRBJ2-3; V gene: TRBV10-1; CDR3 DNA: TGCGCCAGCAGTGAGGGGGGTTGGGGCACAGATACGCAGTATTTT; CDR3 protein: CASSEGGWGTDTQYF
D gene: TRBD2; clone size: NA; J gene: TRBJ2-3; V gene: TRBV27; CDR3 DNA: TGTGCCAGCAGTAAGATAGGACTAGCGCAGACAGATACGCAGTATTTT; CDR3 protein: CASSKIGLAQTDTQYF
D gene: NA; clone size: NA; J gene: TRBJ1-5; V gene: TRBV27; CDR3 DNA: TGTGCCAGCAGTTTAAAGGTGGGCAATCAGCCCCAGCATTTT; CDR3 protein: CASSLKVGNQPQHF
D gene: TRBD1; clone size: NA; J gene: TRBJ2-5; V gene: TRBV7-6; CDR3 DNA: TGTGCCAGCAGCGCCTTGACAGGGGGAGAGACCCAGTACTTC; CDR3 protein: CASSALTGGETQYF
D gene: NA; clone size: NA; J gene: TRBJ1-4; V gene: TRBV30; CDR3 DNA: TGTGCCTGGAGTCCGGACAGCGGAGGCGAAAAATTGTTTTTT; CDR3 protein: CAWSPDSGGEKLFF
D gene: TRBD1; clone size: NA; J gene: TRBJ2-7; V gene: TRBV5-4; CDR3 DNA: TGTGCCAGCAGCCTACGCGGGACAGGCGATACCTACGAGCAGTACTTC; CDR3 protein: CASSLRGTGDTYEQYF
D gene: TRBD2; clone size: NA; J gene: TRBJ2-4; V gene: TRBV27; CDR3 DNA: TGTGCCAGCAGCACTACGGGGGGGGCGGGGAACATTCAGTACTTC; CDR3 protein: CASSTTGGAGNIQYF
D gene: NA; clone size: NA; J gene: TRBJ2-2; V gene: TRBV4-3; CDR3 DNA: TGCGCCAGCAGCCAAATATCCGGGGAGCTGTTTTTT; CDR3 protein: CASSQISGELFF
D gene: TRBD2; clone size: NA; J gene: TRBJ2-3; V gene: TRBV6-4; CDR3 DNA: TGTGCCAGCAGCCTGACTAGCGGGAGAGGAGATACGCAGTATTTT; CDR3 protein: CASSLTSGRGDTQYF
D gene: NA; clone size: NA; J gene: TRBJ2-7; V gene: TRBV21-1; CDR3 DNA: TGTGCCAGCCCAGCGGGGCGCAGGGGGGCAGCGGTAACCTCCTACGAGCAGTACTTC; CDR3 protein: CASPAGRRGAAVTSYEQYF
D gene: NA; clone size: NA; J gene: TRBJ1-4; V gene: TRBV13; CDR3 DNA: TGTGCCAGCAGAAACCGGGACAAAGAAAAACTGTTTTTT; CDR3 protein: CASRNRDKEKLFF